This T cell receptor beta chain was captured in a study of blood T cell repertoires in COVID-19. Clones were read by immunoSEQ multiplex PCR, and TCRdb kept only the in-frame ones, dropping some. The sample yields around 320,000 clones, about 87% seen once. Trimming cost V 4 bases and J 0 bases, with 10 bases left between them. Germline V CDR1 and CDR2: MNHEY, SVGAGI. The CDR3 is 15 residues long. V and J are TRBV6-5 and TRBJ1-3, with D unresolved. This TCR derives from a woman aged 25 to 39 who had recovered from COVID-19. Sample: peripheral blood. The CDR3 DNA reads TGTGCCAGCAGTTCCCAGGTACTCTCTGGAAACACCATATATTTT. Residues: CASSSQVLSGNTIYF.